What follows are 20 T cell receptor beta chains derived from one specimen sequenced in a study of PD-1 blockade in classical Hodgkin lymphoma. Some clones are missing from TCRdb's copy, which holds only in-frame ones; the method was immunoSEQ multiplex PCR. The sample records approximately 26,000 clones, more than 65% being singletons. All patients relapsed after autologous stem cell transplantation, and brentuximab vedotin exposure varied. The sequencing used peripheral blood mononuclear cells (PBMCs), collected at baseline. These receptor sequences come from a human donor with classical Hodgkin lymphoma.

V usage is TRBV15 and J usage is TRBJ2-5; a weak D match, TRBD2 (7 bases). Per germline, CDR1 LNHNV and CDR2 YYDKDF (reference sequence). Trimming shortened V by 1 base and J by 4 bases, and 10 bases separated the two germline ends. This CDR3 is built from 14 residues. The CDR3 coding sequence is TGTGCCACCAGCAGAGGGGGGGGGCCAGAGACCCAGTACTTC. This translates into CATSRGGGPETQYF.

Concerning this clone: This specimen includes other DNA sequences encoding the same CDR3. The chain carries TRBV6-1 and TRBJ2-1; D is unclear. CDR1 and CDR2 (germline): MNHNS, SASEGT. This CDR3 is 14 amino acids long. Trimming took 6 bases from V and 0 from J, leaving 9 bases between them. CDR3 residues: CASRNSGSYNEQFF. The CDR3 DNA is TGTGCCAGCAGGAACAGTGGCTCCTACAATGAGCAGTTCTTC.

CDR3 bases: TGTGCCAGCAGCGTCTCAGCCAGCTCTGGAAACACCATATATTTT. Its protein is CASSVSASSGNTIYF. The rearrangement uses TRBV9 and TRBJ1-3; D unresolved. V was pared by 2 bases and J by 0 bases, with 9 bases between. This CDR3 region has 15 residues. In germline, CDR1 is SGDLS, CDR2 YYNGEE. Filled out from reference TRBV9 and TRBJ1-3, the complete variable domain reads DSGVTQTPKHLITATGQRVTLRCSPRSGDLSVYWYQQSLDQGLQFLIQYYNGEERAKGNILERFSAQQFPDLHSELNLSSLELGDSALYFCASSVSASSGNTIYFGEGSWLTVV.

The chain joins TRBV28 to TRBJ2-1; D assignment may be TRBD1 or TRBD2 (5 bases each). Germline V gene lookup returns CDR1 MDHEN and CDR2 SYDVKM. The V end was cut by 6 bases, the J end by 7 bases, with 16 bases between. This CDR3 has 14 residues. The CDR3 bases are TGTGCCAGCAGCCCCGCGGGCAGGGTAAATGAGCAGTTCTTC. It is translated as CASSPAGRVNEQFF. The whole variable domain, filled in from reference TRBV28 and TRBJ2-1, reads DVKVTQSSRYLVKRTGEKVFLECVQDMDHENMFWYRQDPGLGLRLIYFSYDVKMKEKGDIPEGYSVSREKKERFSLILESASTNQTSMYLCASSPAGRVNEQFFGPGTRLTVL.

The rearrangement links TRBV11-2 to TRBJ2-7; 9 bases agree with TRBD1. Germline lookup yields CDR1 SGHAT and CDR2 FQNNGV. Trimming took 6 bases from V and 3 from J; bases not matched to a gene: 6. CDR3 length: 14 amino acids. The CDR3, as DNA: TGTGCCAGCAGTCCCGGACAGGGGATCTACGAGCAGTACTTC. This translates into CASSPGQGIYEQYF.

The rearrangement joins TRBV30 to TRBJ2-1; 8 bases are a match to TRBD2. Germline V gene sequence: CDR1 GTSNPN, CDR2 SVGIG (reference sequence). V shed 2 bases and J 8 bases; nucleotides not matched to a gene: 11. There are 15 residues in the CDR3. The CDR3 reads CAWSTPWTSIDEQFF. CDR3 nucleotides: TGTGCCTGGAGTACTCCATGGACTAGCATCGATGAGCAGTTCTTC.

J is TRBJ2-1 and V is TRBV19, with D maybe TRBD1 (6 bases). The ends were cut back, 5 bases at V and 2 bases at J, with 13 bases in the middle. The CDR3 spans 15 residues. Germline assignment: CDR1 LNHDA and CDR2 SQIVND (reference sequence). Here the CDR3 reads CASSLDSSAYNEQFF. The CDR3 bases are TGTGCCAGTAGTTTGGACAGTAGCGCCTACAATGAGCAGTTCTTC.

The chain combines TRBV29-1 with TRBJ1-5; D is perhaps TRBD1 (5 bases). Trimming took 6 bases from V and 13 from J, leaving 16 bases between them. This CDR3 is 11 amino acids long. Germline V lookup: CDR1 SQVTM, CDR2 ANQGSEA. The CDR3 reads CSVTFGTVQHF. The CDR3, as DNA: TGCAGCGTGACGTTTGGGACGGTGCAGCATTTT.

V usage is TRBV2 and J usage is TRBJ2-3; D remains unclear. V lost 4 bases and J 4 bases, leaving 6 bases between the germline ends. CDR1 is SNHLY and CDR2 is FYNNEI in the germline V gene. CDR3 size: 12 residues. This CDR3 reads CASSASPDTQYF. In DNA form, the CDR3 reads TGTGCCAGCAGTGCGTCCCCAGATACGCAGTATTTT. The full variable domain, with the rest looked up from reference TRBV2 and TRBJ2-3, is EPEVTQTPSHQVTQMGQEVILRCVPISNHLYFYWYRQILGQKVEFLVSFYNNEISEKSEIFDDQFSVERPDGSNFTLKIRSTKLEDSAMYFCASSASPDTQYFGPGTRLTVL.

This chain connects TRBV7-2 to TRBJ1-1; TRBD1 matches 9 bases. Unmatched junction bases numbered 3, after V lost 4 bases and J lost 3 bases. The CDR3 length is 14 residues. Germline-derived CDR1 and CDR2 are SGHTA and FQGNSA. The CDR3: CASSSRDRDTEAFF. As DNA, the CDR3 is TGTGCCAGCAGCTCGCGGGACAGGGACACTGAAGCTTTCTTT. Supplemented by reference TRBV7-2 and TRBJ1-1, the full variable domain reads GAGVSQSPSNKVTEKGKDVELRCDPISGHTALYWYRQSLGQGLEFLIYFQGNSAPDKSGLPSDRFSAERTGGSVSTLTIQRTQQEDSAVYLCASSSRDRDTEAFFGQGTRLTVV.

In DNA form, the CDR3 reads TGTGCCAGCAGTTCCATCTGGGCACAGGAGTACAATCAGCCCCAGCATTTT. Amino acids: CASSSIWAQEYNQPQHF. The V call is TRBV28, the J call TRBJ1-5, with TRBD1 as a possible D gene (5 bases). Germline assignment: CDR1 MDHEN and CDR2 SYDVKM. The CDR3 sequence is 17 residues long. The V end was cut by 4 bases, the J end by 3 bases, with 19 bases between.

Written as DNA, the CDR3 is TGTGCCAGCACACCAGGGGGTCTAGCGGGCGATGAGCAGTACTTC. Its translation: CASTPGGLAGDEQYF. This chain connects TRBV7-2 to TRBJ2-7; D might be TRBD2 (8 bases). V was clipped by 7 bases and J by 7 bases, with 23 bases between them. The germline V gene encodes CDR1 SGHTA and CDR2 FQGNSA. The CDR3 length is 15 residues.

This clone was detected only a few times. J is TRBJ2-5 and V is TRBV15, with unresolved D. Germline V lookup: CDR1 LNHNV, CDR2 YYDKDF (reference sequence). The CDR3 sequence is 13 residues long. V lost 3 bases and J lost 5, with 10 bases in between. CDR3: CATSSAYTETQYF. The CDR3 coding sequence is TGTGCCACCAGCAGCGCATACACGGAGACCCAGTACTTC.

V and J are TRBV27 and TRBJ1-1; 9 bases are a match to TRBD1. CDR1 and CDR2 from the germline V gene are MNHEY and SMNVEV (reference sequence). Trimming took 6 bases from V and 6 from J; bases not matched to a gene: 14. CDR3 length: 16 amino acids. CDR3 residues: CASSMGTGLSSAEAFF. The CDR3 coding sequence is TGTGCCAGCAGCATGGGGACAGGGTTATCTTCGGCTGAAGCTTTCTTT.

The chain has TRBV7-2 and TRBJ1-4; D remains unclear. There are 13 residues in the CDR3. Germline assignment: CDR1 SGHTA and CDR2 FQGNSA. Trimming left V 5 bases short and J 4 bases short, with 8 bases between. The CDR3 region is CASSPGINEKLFF. CDR3 in DNA: TGTGCCAGCAGCCCCGGAATTAATGAAAAACTGTTTTTT.

This clone was counted only a few times. This chain uses TRBV6-6 with TRBJ1-6, with 9 bases identical to TRBD1. This CDR3 is built from 15 residues. V shed 2 bases, J shed 10 bases, and the junction held 6 bases outside the gene matches. Germline-derived CDR1 and CDR2 are MNHNY and SVGAGI (reference sequence). The CDR3 nucleotides are TGTGCCAGCAGTTACCCGGGGACAGGGAACTCACCCCTCCACTTT. Its protein is CASSYPGTGNSPLHF.

The rearrangement links TRBV19 to TRBJ2-3; 8 positions agree with TRBD1. The germline V gene encodes CDR1 LNHDA and CDR2 SQIVND (reference sequence). This CDR3 spans 15 amino acids. V lost 3 bases and J lost 0; bases outside the gene matches: 2. CDR3 sequence reads: CASSIQGASTDTQYF. The CDR3 DNA sequence: TGTGCCAGTAGTATCCAGGGGGCGAGCACAGATACGCAGTATTTT.

CDR3 nucleotides: TGTGCCAGTAGTATAGATCACTGGGGGCGCGTGCATCAGCCCCAGCATTTT. It yields the protein CASSIDHWGRVHQPQHF. This chain uses TRBV19 with TRBJ1-5, with a possible D match to TRBD1 (6 bases). CDR1 and CDR2 (germline): LNHDA, SQIVND (reference sequence). Trimming left V 0 bases short and J 5 bases short, with 17 bases between. This CDR3 region has 17 residues.

The chain combines TRBV5-6 with TRBJ2-2, with a possible D match to TRBD2 (5 bases). The CDR3 loop spans 14 amino acids. V was shortened by 1 base and J by 6 bases, with 10 bases between the two germline ends. Germline V CDR1 and CDR2: SGHDT, YYEEEE. The CDR3, as DNA: TGTGCCAGCAGCTTGACACTTAGCGCCGGGGAGCTGTTTTTT. Residues: CASSLTLSAGELFF.

This clone was picked up a small number of times. The rearrangement joins TRBV7-8 to TRBJ2-5; TRBD2 agrees at 10 bases. In germline, CDR1 is SGHVS, CDR2 FQNEAQ. The CDR3 is 18 residues long. Unmatched junction bases numbered 16, after V lost 5 bases and J lost 4 bases. Here the CDR3 reads CASSASGGAGPLRETQYF. The CDR3 nucleotides are TGTGCCAGCAGCGCCAGCGGGGGGGCCGGACCTTTGCGAGAGACCCAGTACTTC.